Presented here are 11 T cell receptor beta chains from one specimen sequenced in a study of T cells in women clearing cervical HPV infection. The protocol was immunoSEQ multiplex PCR, while the TCRdb copy is restricted to in-frame clones and leaves out a portion. In all, the sample yields 30,000 to 35,000 clones. The specimen sequenced was blood buffy coat. These receptors were obtained from a woman between 18 and 70 years old with a cervical HPV16 infection that either progressed to CIN3+ or cleared (not recorded which).

In regard to this clone: The read comes to an end 3 residues before the CDR3 does, leaving the germline J gene to fill in the end. The genes are TRBV19 and TRBJ1-4, with D possibly matching TRBD1 (5 bases). The germline V gene has CDR1 LNHDA and CDR2 SQIVND (reference sequence). The CDR3 runs 14 residues. The germline V and J ends were trimmed by 4 bases and 0 bases, with 6 bases remaining between them. The sequenced CDR3 bases are TGTGCCAGTAGTACGGGGGCAACTAATGAAAAA. Translating it yields CASSTGATNEK. The complete CDR3 sequence is CASSTGATNEKLFF. The full variable domain, completed using reference TRBV19 and TRBJ1-4, is DGGITQSPKYLFRKEGQNVTLSCEQNLNHDAMYWYRQDPGQGLRLIYYSQIVNDFQKGDIAEGYSVSREKKESFPLTVTSAQKNPTAFYLCASSTGATNEKLFFGSGTQLSVL.

Details on this clone: The read ends 3 residues shy of where the CDR3 ends; the end is completed using the germline J gene. The chain employs TRBV6-4 and TRBJ2-2; no clear D gene. In germline, CDR1 is MRHNA, CDR2 SNTAGT. V lost 3 bases to trimming and J lost 1 base, with 6 bases between them. The CDR3 runs to 14 residues. This CDR3 reads CASSDSENTGELFF. CDR3 bases read: TGTGCCAGCAGTGATTCAGAGAACACCGGGGAG.

Points on this clone: The CDR3 is cut off 3 residues early in the read; its end comes from the germline J gene. The V and J genes are TRBV19 and TRBJ2-1; 7 bases are a match to TRBD2. The germline gives CDR1 LNHDA, CDR2 SQIVND (reference sequence). V lost 3 bases, J lost 6 bases, and 5 bases stayed unmatched. The CDR3 spans 14 residues. The sequenced part of the CDR3 DNA is TGTGCCAGTAGTATCGGGGGGTCGTTCAATGAG. It translates to CASSIGGSFNE. In full, the CDR3 reads CASSIGGSFNEQFF.

In regard to this clone: Read sequence stops 3 residues before the CDR3 end, and the germline J gene provides the missing end. The V gene is TRBV6-2 or TRBV6-3, the J gene TRBJ1-1; the D gene is possibly TRBD1 (6 bases). The CDR3 runs 11 residues. Looked up from germline, CDR1 is MNHEY and CDR2 is SVGEGT. V lost 7 bases, J lost 5 bases, and 8 bases lay in between. The DNA read from the CDR3 is TGTGCCAGCATACAGGGTACTGAA. Amino acids: CASIQGTE. The complete CDR3 sequence is CASIQGTEAFF.

Regarding this clone: From the germline J gene comes the end of the CDR3, since the read stops 3 residues before it. The genes are TRBV7-2 and TRBJ1-1, with a possible D match to TRBD1 (5 bases). The germline V gene encodes CDR1 SGHTA and CDR2 FQGNSA. The length of the CDR3 is 16 residues. Trimming took off 0 bases at V and 4 bases at J, with 15 bases between the two ends. The sequenced part of the CDR3 DNA is TGTGCCAGCAGCTTAGCTCGGGGGGGTAGGGTCACTGAA. Its protein product is CASSLARGGRVTE. The full CDR3 protein reads CASSLARGGRVTEAFF. Together with reference TRBV7-2 and TRBJ1-1, the CDR3 gives the full variable domain: GAGVSQSPSNKVTEKGKDVELRCDPISGHTALYWYRQSLGQGLEFLIYFQGNSAPDKSGLPSDRFSAERTGGSVSTLTIQRTQQEDSAVYLCASSLARGGRVTEAFFGQGTRLTVV.

On this clone: Sequencing ends 3 residues short of the CDR3 end; the germline J gene provides the rest. The chain joins TRBV2 to TRBJ2-3, with D hard to call. This CDR3 contains 14 residues. Germline V gene sequence: CDR1 SNHLY, CDR2 FYNNEI. With 1 base removed from V and 4 bases from J, the gap between germline ends came to 9 bases. Incomplete CDR3 DNA: TGTGCCAGCAGTGAAGTACAAGTCCCAGATACG. Protein product: CASSEVQVPDT. The whole CDR3 protein reads CASSEVQVPDTQYF.

In the case of this clone: The missing CDR3 end, 3 residues past where the read stops, is filled in from the germline J gene. The chain is built from TRBV12-3 or TRBV12-4 and TRBJ2-5; the match to TRBD1 covers 8 bases. This CDR3 is 13 amino acids long. The V segment lost 3 bases and the J segment 7 bases; nucleotides outside the gene matches: 4. The CDR3 loop is CASSLSGGATQYF. The covered CDR3 bases are TGTGCCAGCAGTTTGTCAGGGGGCGCGACC.

A remark on this clone: The read terminates 3 residues before the CDR3 end, so the remaining end is supplied by the germline J gene. The chain carries TRBV7-6 and TRBJ1-2; D is possibly TRBD1 (6 bases). V lost 4 bases and J 2 bases, leaving 8 bases between the germline ends. The germline CDR1 and CDR2 sequences are SGHVS and FNYEAQ. The CDR3 loop spans 13 amino acids. CDR3 in amino acids: CASSSGQNYGYTF. The sequenced CDR3 bases are TGTGCCAGCAGCTCCGGACAGAACTATGGC.

The CDR3 region is CASSDSVDDYGYTF. Partial CDR3 DNA: TGTGCCAGCAGTGACTCGGTCGATGACTATGGC. The chain combines TRBV2 with TRBJ1-2, with D unclear. Read sequence stops 3 residues before the CDR3 end, and the germline J gene provides the missing end. CDR3 length: 14 amino acids. Looked up from germline, CDR1 is SNHLY and CDR2 is FYNNEI. Between the trimmed V and J ends, which lost 3 bases and 3 bases, there was a span of 11 bases. Full variable domain (outside the CDR3, taken from reference TRBV2 and TRBJ1-2): EPEVTQTPSHQVTQMGQEVILRCVPISNHLYFYWYRQILGQKVEFLVSFYNNEISEKSEIFDDQFSVERPDGSNFTLKIRSTKLEDSAMYFCASSDSVDDYGYTFGSGTRLTVV.

Notes on this clone: The read ends 3 residues early relative to the CDR3; the germline J gene fills the gap. The rearrangement links TRBV20-1 to TRBJ1-1, with 9 nucleotides matching TRBD1. The germline V gene encodes CDR1 DFQATT and CDR2 SNEGSKA (reference sequence). Germline trimming cut 4 bases from V and 4 bases from J; bases unmatched to any gene: 4. The CDR3 loop spans 13 amino acids. The sequenced part of the CDR3 DNA is TGCAGTGCTACGAAGACAGGGGGCACTGAA. It specifies CSATKTGGTE. The CDR3 in full is CSATKTGGTEAFF.

A word on this clone: The missing CDR3 end, 3 residues past where the read stops, is filled in from the germline J gene. The V gene is TRBV20-1, the J gene TRBJ2-7; 8 nucleotides line up with TRBD1. Trimming cost V 6 bases and J 0 bases; bases outside gene matches: 10. The germline V gene encodes CDR1 DFQATT and CDR2 SNEGSKA (reference sequence). The CDR3 is made up of 15 amino acids. This chain's CDR3 is CSAYRGTGPSYEQYF. Partial CDR3 DNA: TGCAGTGCATACCGGGGGACAGGTCCCTCCTACGAG.